The 17 T cell receptor beta chains in this list originate from one sample, sequenced in a study of blood T cell repertoires in COVID-19 (dated by TCRdb to about 2020). The library came from the immunoSEQ multiplex PCR assay. TCRdb carries this immuneACCESS record with in-frame sequences only. Its versions omit some clonotypes, under half of them owing to an unresolved V gene in the studies checked, with the rest unexplained. The sample contains approximately 260,000 clones, 70% to 90% of them found a single time. The top ten clones comprise about 10% of the sample. The sequencing input was peripheral blood. All receptors come from a woman aged 70-85 years with acute or convalescent COVID-19.

This chain uses TRBV10-3 with TRBJ1-1; 8 bases match TRBD1. The J segment lost 4 bases and the V segment lost 6 bases, leaving 7 bases of the junction unmatched. Germline CDR1 reads ENHRY; CDR2 reads SYGVKD. This CDR3 comprises 14 residues. The CDR3: CAIRPGQVVTEAFF. Here the CDR3 DNA reads TGTGCCATCAGACCGGGACAGGTGGTCACTGAAGCTTTCTTT.

This clone occurred a few times. The V gene is TRBV12-5, the J gene TRBJ1-1; D may be TRBD1 (6 bases). V lost 1 base and J 12 bases, leaving 12 bases between the germline ends. CDR3 length: 12 amino acids. Germline CDR1 is LGHNT and CDR2 is FRNRAP. The CDR3 DNA sequence: TGTGCTAGTGGTTTGGGAGGGACAACCCCTTTCTTT. It is translated as CASGLGGTTPFF.

This clone was counted a few times. The V call is TRBV7-6, the J call TRBJ2-1, with 11 positions matching TRBD2. V gave up 5 bases and J gave up 2 bases; unmatched junction bases: 11. The germline V gene encodes CDR1 SGHVS and CDR2 FNYEAQ. This CDR3 contains 18 residues. The CDR3: CASSRVAHSGGAYNEQFF. The CDR3 DNA follows: TGTGCCAGCAGCCGAGTTGCGCATAGCGGGGGGGCCTACAATGAGCAGTTCTTC.

The V and J genes are TRBV10-3 and TRBJ2-7, with 7 nucleotides matching TRBD2. Germline loops: CDR1 ENHRY, CDR2 SYGVKD. The CDR3 has 14 residues. V dropped 7 bases and J dropped 5; count of bases not matched to a gene: 11. CDR3 nucleotide sequence: TGTGCCATCACGGGAGGACACAAACTTGACGAGCAGTACTTC. This codes for CAITGGHKLDEQYF.

This chain links TRBV7-2 with TRBJ2-1, with TRBD2 identical over 8 bases. This CDR3 has 15 residues. Per germline, CDR1 SGHTA and CDR2 FQGNSA. After removal of 2 bases from V and 7 bases from J, the junction contained 7 bases not matched to a gene. As DNA, the CDR3 is TGTGCCAGCAGCTTAAGTTTCGGGGGGGTTAATGAGCAGTTCTTC. Translating it yields CASSLSFGGVNEQFF.

V and J are TRBV3-1 (or the pseudogene TRBV3-2) and TRBJ2-3, with 9 positions matching TRBD2. Unmatched junction bases numbered 4, after V lost 0 bases and J lost 9 bases. Per the germline V gene, CDR1 is LGHDT and CDR2 is YNNKEL (reference sequence). The CDR3 runs to 14 residues. CDR3 amino acids: CASSQDLAGTTQYF. In DNA form, the CDR3 reads TGTGCCAGCAGCCAAGACCTAGCGGGGACCACGCAGTATTTT.

V gene TRBV30 combines with J gene TRBJ1-6; tentatively, D is TRBD1 (5 bases). Trimming stripped 0 bases from V and 10 bases from J, with 16 bases between. Germline CDR1 and CDR2: GTSNPN and SVGIG (reference sequence). The CDR3 totals 15 residues. The CDR3 DNA sequence: TGTGCCTGGAGTGTACGACAGCGGGCTAGCTCACCCCTCCACTTT. This sequence encodes CAWSVRQRASSPLHF.

The gene calls are TRBV19 and TRBJ2-7; D is possibly TRBD2 (7 bases). The germline V gene encodes CDR1 LNHDA and CDR2 SQIVND (reference sequence). The V gene lost 5 bases and the J gene lost 3 bases, with 17 bases spanning the gap. The CDR3 covers 15 residues. The CDR3, as DNA: TGTGCCAGTAGTGATGGGGGGGCATCGATCTACGAGCAGTACTTC. It yields the protein CASSDGGASIYEQYF.

This chain links TRBV5-1 with TRBJ1-2, with 7 bases matching TRBD1. The CDR3 is 13 residues long. Germline V gives CDR1 SGHRS, CDR2 YFSETQ. Losses at the gene ends were 0 bases for V and 7 bases for J; bases not matched to a gene: 3. CDR3 protein: CASSLAAGGGYTF. CDR3 DNA sequence: TGCGCCAGCAGCTTGGCGGCAGGGGGTGGCTACACCTTC.

In the case of this clone: One end of the junction does not line up with germline, which may come from a read error. The chain employs TRBV2 and TRBJ2-3, with 11 bases matching TRBD2. The CDR3 consists of 12 residues. Germline V gene sequence: CDR1 SNHLY, CDR2 FYNNEI. The CDR3 DNA reads TGTGCCAGCAGGGGTAGCGGGGGGGCCGAACCTTTT. This codes for CASRGSGGAEPF.

The gene calls are TRBV7-8 and TRBJ1-3; tentatively, D is TRBD1 (6 bases). The germline V gene has CDR1 SGHVS and CDR2 FQNEAQ. Trimming took 5 bases from V and 10 from J, leaving 21 bases between them. CDR3 length: 15 amino acids. CDR3 residues: CASSRGGTPGETIYF. CDR3 nucleotides: TGTGCCAGCAGCAGGGGGGGTACCCCTGGTGAGACCATATATTTT.

The CDR3 reads CASSLATGASGNTIYF. The CDR3 DNA follows: TGTGCCAGCAGCTTAGCAACAGGGGCCTCTGGAAACACCATATATTTT. The chain is built from TRBV7-6 and TRBJ1-3, with 7 bases lining up with TRBD1. The CDR3 extends over 16 amino acids. The V and J ends lost 0 bases and 0 bases, in that order; junction bases with no gene match: 2. Germline values: CDR1 SGHVS, CDR2 FNYEAQ.

The chain has TRBV2 and TRBJ2-1; tentative D call: TRBD1 (6 bases). With 4 bases removed from V and 10 bases from J, the gap between germline ends came to 17 bases. The CDR3 sequence is 14 residues long. Germline CDR1 and CDR2: SNHLY and FYNNEI. CDR3 nucleotide sequence: TGTGCCAGCAGTGGTTGGACAGCCTTGCGGGAGCAGTTCTTC. It encodes CASSGWTALREQFF. Full variable domain (rest looked up from reference TRBV2 and TRBJ2-1): EPEVTQTPSHQVTQMGQEVILRCVPISNHLYFYWYRQILGQKVEFLVSFYNNEISEKSEIFDDQFSVERPDGSNFTLKIRSTKLEDSAMYFCASSGWTALREQFFGPGTRLTVL.

To note about this clone: Distinct nucleotide sequences in the sample also encode this CDR3. J is TRBJ2-3 and V is TRBV5-1, with TRBD2 matching over 9 bases. Germline V gives CDR1 SGHRS, CDR2 YFSETQ. The CDR3 consists of 14 residues. J was trimmed by 3 bases and V by 6 bases; bases with no gene match: 5. The chain's CDR3 is CASTGLAGTDTQYF. The CDR3 DNA sequence: TGCGCCAGCACGGGACTAGCCGGGACAGATACGCAGTATTTT.

Only one count was recorded for this clone. The chain is built from TRBV19 and TRBJ2-5; 9 nucleotides agree with TRBD2. Germline-derived CDR1 and CDR2 are LNHDA and SQIVND (reference sequence). This CDR3 has 16 residues. Trimming took 3 bases from V and 3 from J; bases not matched to a gene: 8. CDR3: CASSMVGGGAEETQYF. The CDR3 DNA reads TGTGCCAGTAGTATGGTCGGCGGGGGGGCGGAAGAGACCCAGTACTTC.

This clone was seen a single time. J is TRBJ1-5 and V is TRBV10-1, with D perhaps matching TRBD1 (5 bases). V was clipped by 6 bases and J by 7 bases, with 13 bases between them. Germline CDR1 is WNHNN and CDR2 is SYGVQD (reference sequence). CDR3 length: 13 residues. For the CDR3, the DNA is TGCGCCAGCAGCAGACAGAGCGGGCAGCCCCAGCATTTT. Amino acid sequence: CASSRQSGQPQHF.

The V call is TRBV15, the J call TRBJ2-1; TRBD2 matches 13 bases. The CDR3 is made up of 17 amino acids. V lost 1 base to trimming and J lost 3 bases; unmatched junction nucleotides: 3. The germline V gene encodes CDR1 LNHNV and CDR2 YYDKDF (reference sequence). The CDR3 DNA is TGTGCCACCAGCAGAGGCCGACTAGCGGGGGGCTACAATGAGCAGTTCTTC. Translating it yields CATSRGRLAGGYNEQFF.